This is a list of T cell receptor beta chains from one sample in a study of cytomegalovirus exposure and HLA in healthy donors. Produced via immunoSEQ multiplex PCR; TCRdb's table is partial and in-frame only. This table has 160,000 or so clones, around 64% appearing once. Sequenced input: PBMCs. These receptors were obtained from a woman in her twenties or thirties in good health and CMV-seronegative. The CDR3 runs from the conserved cysteine through the conserved F or W. The order of the fields is V gene, J gene, CDR3 length, CDR3 protein.

V: TRBV5-6
J: TRBJ2-1
length: 15
CDR3: CASSPGVSSYNEQFF

V: TRBV19
J: TRBJ1-1
length: 15
CDR3: CASSIWDRVFAEAFF

V: TRBV7-9
J: TRBJ2-1
length: 12
CDR3: CASSPTAVEQFF

V: TRBV9
J: TRBJ1-1
length: 18
CDR3: CASSEGGVGARGNTEAFF

V: TRBV29-1
J: TRBJ2-2
length: 14
CDR3: CSVISETSTGELFF

V: TRBV4-3
J: TRBJ2-1
length: 16
CDR3: CASSHVLQGAYNEQFF

V: TRBV2
J: TRBJ2-2
length: 15
CDR3: CASSEGGMYTGELFF

V: TRBV4-3
J: TRBJ2-3
length: 18
CDR3: CASSQGEAGGPAWDTQYF

V: TRBV5-5
J: TRBJ1-1
length: 16
CDR3: CASSDTGTPMNTEAFF

V: TRBV28
J: TRBJ2-3
length: 15
CDR3: CASSSPGGLTDTQYF

V: TRBV9
J: TRBJ2-1
length: 14
CDR3: CASSSGLAGTEQFF

V: TRBV30
J: TRBJ1-5
length: 16
CDR3: CAWSHLQGAKGQPQHF

V: TRBV9
J: TRBJ1-3
length: 13
CDR3: CASSGSVVNTIYF

V: TRBV5-4
J: TRBJ2-3
length: 14
CDR3: CASRTGTSGVTQYF

V: TRBV10-3
J: TRBJ1-1
length: 18
CDR3: CAISETWTGDFLNTEAFF

V: TRBV6-6
J: TRBJ2-5
length: 11
CDR3: CASRAGETQYF

V: TRBV28
J: TRBJ2-2
length: 17
CDR3: CASRVRVLAGGTGELFF

V: TRBV10-3
J: TRBJ2-1
length: 15
CDR3: CAIRERTSGGNEQFF

V: TRBV28
J: TRBJ1-5
length: 14
CDR3: CASSLTGENQPQHF

V: TRBV19
J: TRBJ2-2
length: 15
CDR3: CASSMVAGGTGELFF

V: TRBV19
J: TRBJ1-5
length: 14
CDR3: CASSMAAGNQPQHF

V: TRBV7-9
J: TRBJ1-6
length: 17
CDR3: CSSSFTPSFTPNSPLHF

V: TRBV5-1
J: TRBJ1-3
length: 16
CDR3: CASSLAGGNYGNTIYF

V: TRBV15
J: TRBJ1-2
length: 15
CDR3: CATSSFRGLTHDYTF

V: TRBV28
J: TRBJ1-5
length: 19
CDR3: CASSHTKGQGALRNQPQHF

V: TRBV4-3
J: TRBJ1-2
length: 15
CDR3: CASSQEAAGQYGYTF

V: TRBV7-9
J: TRBJ2-1
length: 15
CDR3: CASRPTDSSYNEQFF

V: TRBV9
J: TRBJ2-7
length: 14
CDR3: CASSVRDRDYEQYF

V: TRBV13
J: TRBJ2-7
length: 15
CDR3: CASSFGLAGGYEQYF

V: TRBV27
J: TRBJ1-6
length: 14
CDR3: CASSSEGAKSPLHF

V: TRBV7-9
J: TRBJ2-2
length: 14
CDR3: CASSSPGFPGELFF

V: TRBV28
J: TRBJ2-1
length: 13
CDR3: CASSLTRGHEQFF

V: TRBV29-1
J: TRBJ1-2
length: 15
CDR3: CSVEDRGQNNYGYTF

V: TRBV5-1
J: TRBJ2-1
length: 13
CDR3: CASRPDRDNEQFF

V: TRBV7-9
J: TRBJ2-5
length: 12
CDR3: CASSLLEETQYF

V: TRBV5-6
J: TRBJ2-5
length: 15
CDR3: CASSFSKGYQETQYF

V: TRBV6-1
J: TRBJ2-7
length: 14
CDR3: CASSDRDRTYEQYF

V: TRBV7-6
J: TRBJ2-1
length: 15
CDR3: CASSLALAGETEQFF

V: TRBV4-2
J: TRBJ1-2
length: 16
CDR3: CASSQGVGEVRYGYTF

V: TRBV4-1
J: TRBJ2-7
length: 15
CDR3: CASSHPMGGINEQYF

V: TRBV6-6
J: NA
length: 12
CDR3: CASTRTAYEQYF

V: TRBV13
J: TRBJ2-3
length: 12
CDR3: CASSFFSDTQYF

V: TRBV19
J: TRBJ1-5
length: 16
CDR3: CASSIVNTAWDQPQHF

V: TRBV15
J: TRBJ1-3
length: 15
CDR3: CATSRDPVAGNTIYF

V: TRBV4-2
J: TRBJ2-4
length: 17
CDR3: CASIEGTGRVAKNIQYF

V: TRBV6-1
J: TRBJ1-6
length: 15
CDR3: CASSEETGDYSPLHF

V: TRBV2
J: TRBJ1-4
length: 14
CDR3: CASSVDRVDEKLFF

V: TRBV28
J: TRBJ2-7
length: 12
CDR3: CASSSTGYEQYF